These 16 T cell receptor beta chains originate from one sample sequenced in a study of beta chain features in type 1 diabetes. Study-wide results and caveats: The study found moderately but significantly shorter TCRB CDR3s in all four CD4+ subsets of Type 1 diabetes patients.

Isolated RNA was reverse transcribed in full, so expressed TCRB transcripts were sequenced. Libraries were prepared by immunoSEQ multiplex PCR; TCRdb keeps only in-frame clonotypes and omits some of them. The sample lists 400,000 or so clones; around 13% were seen once. Antigen specificity for these receptors is unknown. The material sequenced was naive CD4+ T cells from blood. These receptor sequences come from a woman aged 18-35 years with type 1 diabetes.

The J gene is TRBJ2-7, the V gene TRBV15; D may be TRBD2 (6 bases). Trimming pared 0 bases from V and 6 bases from J, leaving 15 bases between. The CDR3 runs 15 residues. Germline CDR1 is LNHNV and CDR2 is YYDKDF (reference sequence). The CDR3 DNA sequence: TGTGCCACCAGCAGAGATTTCGGGGGAGGCGGCGAGCAGTACTTC. Translating gives CATSRDFGGGGEQYF.

This clone was counted only a few times. The gene calls are TRBV5-1 and TRBJ2-1; D is perhaps TRBD1 (6 bases). The CDR3 consists of 15 residues. The germline V gene encodes CDR1 SGHRS and CDR2 YFSETQ. V lost 4 bases to trimming and J lost 2 bases, with 13 bases between them. The CDR3 region has the DNA TGCGCCAGCAGCCCAAGACAGGAAACCTACAATGAGCAGTTCTTC. It is translated as CASSPRQETYNEQFF.

The table lists this clone with a few counts. The gene calls are TRBV28 and TRBJ2-7; no clear D. The CDR3 is 14 amino acids. In germline, CDR1 is MDHEN, CDR2 SYDVKM. V lost 2 bases to trimming and J lost 2 bases, with 10 bases between them. The CDR3 DNA follows: TGTGCCAGCAGTTTAGGGCGCCATCCCTACGAGCAGTACTTC. Its protein product is CASSLGRHPYEQYF.

The CDR3 is CASSWYPRAGELFF. The CDR3 DNA follows: TGTGCCAGTAGTTGGTACCCCAGGGCCGGGGAGCTGTTTTTT. J is TRBJ2-2 and V is TRBV19; weak D call: TRBD1 (5 bases). Germline assignment: CDR1 LNHDA and CDR2 SQIVND (reference sequence). The CDR3 is 14 amino acids. V shed 5 bases and J shed 6 bases, with 13 bases lying between them. Full variable domain (rest looked up from reference TRBV19 and TRBJ2-2): DGGITQSPKYLFRKEGQNVTLSCEQNLNHDAMYWYRQDPGQGLRLIYYSQIVNDFQKGDIAEGYSVSREKKESFPLTVTSAQKNPTAFYLCASSWYPRAGELFFGEGSRLTVL.

This clone was recorded a few times. The V call is TRBV30, the J call TRBJ1-3, with 9 bases that match TRBD1. V dropped 2 bases and J dropped 4; count of bases not matched to a gene: 18. Germline V gene lookup returns CDR1 GTSNPN and CDR2 SVGIG (reference sequence). The CDR3 sequence is 19 residues long. CDR3 nucleotides: TGTGCCTGGAGTACCCCGAGAGGGACAGGGTTTGGAATGGGAAACACCATATATTTT. Protein: CAWSTPRGTGFGMGNTIYF.

This clone appeared a few times. The chain joins TRBV27 to TRBJ1-1; no clear D. The V end lost 5 bases, the J end lost 1 base, and 5 bases lay between the germline ends. Germline CDR1 reads MNHEY; CDR2 reads SMNVEV (reference sequence). The CDR3 sequence is 12 residues long. In nucleotides, the CDR3 is TGTGCCAGCAGTCTAGGGAACACTGAAGCTTTCTTT. It translates to CASSLGNTEAFF.

The chain recombines TRBV4-3 with TRBJ2-1; D is perhaps TRBD2 (6 bases). Germline CDR1 reads LGHNA; CDR2 reads YSLEER. V lost 0 bases, J lost 3 bases, and 15 bases lay in between. The CDR3 length is 17 residues. DNA of the CDR3: TGCGCCAGCAGCCAAGAGGGTCCGGACTACCACTACAATGAGCAGTTCTTC. Protein: CASSQEGPDYHYNEQFF.

The CDR3 loop reads CASSPRTGSETQYF. The DNA for the CDR3 is TGTGCCAGCAGCCCCCGGACAGGGTCGGAGACCCAGTACTTC. The chain links TRBV14 to TRBJ2-5; 8 nucleotides align to TRBD1. This CDR3 is built from 14 residues. The germline CDR1 and CDR2 sequences are SGHDN and FVKESK. V shed 4 bases and J 5 bases; nucleotides not matched to a gene: 6.

This clone was found a few times. This chain links TRBV5-6 with TRBJ2-6, with D maybe TRBD1 (6 bases). This CDR3 is built from 17 residues. Germline V gene lookup returns CDR1 SGHDT and CDR2 YYEEEE. V was trimmed by 3 bases and J by 0 bases, leaving 13 bases between them. In DNA, the CDR3 is TGTGCCAGCAGCTCTACAGGGCTTAGCTCTGGGGCCAACGTCCTGACTTTC. It encodes CASSSTGLSSGANVLTF.

This clone was found a few times. The V and J genes are TRBV4-1 and TRBJ2-1, with 8 bases that match TRBD1. The J segment lost 10 bases and the V segment lost 0 bases, leaving 8 bases of the junction unmatched. This CDR3 spans 15 amino acids. Germline values: CDR1 MGHRA, CDR2 YSYEKL. CDR3 bases: TGCGCCAGCAGCCAAGAAGGGACAGGAATAGGCGAGCAGTTCTTC. Protein product: CASSQEGTGIGEQFF.

The chain combines TRBV25-1 with TRBJ1-5; tentatively, D is TRBD1 (5 bases). V lost 2 bases to trimming and J lost 4 bases, with 9 bases between them. Germline loops: CDR1 MGHDK, CDR2 SYGVNS. This CDR3 region has 14 residues. CDR3 DNA sequence: TGTGCCAGCAGTGAAGGAAGGGGAAATCAGCCCCAGCATTTT. It yields the protein CASSEGRGNQPQHF.

This sequence joins TRBV15 and TRBJ2-5; a weak D match, TRBD1 (7 bases). The CDR3 totals 16 residues. The ends were cut back, 3 bases at V and 3 bases at J, with 17 bases in the middle. Looked up from germline, CDR1 is LNHNV and CDR2 is YYDKDF (reference sequence). The CDR3 spells CATSRATGRGEETQYF. DNA of the CDR3: TGTGCCACCAGCAGGGCGACAGGGCGCGGGGAAGAGACCCAGTACTTC.

This clone has just a few counts. The J gene is TRBJ1-2, the V gene TRBV28; D unresolved. Deletions cut 7 bases from V and 6 bases from J, with 18 bases between. Germline V gene sequence: CDR1 MDHEN, CDR2 SYDVKM. The CDR3 spans 14 residues. CDR3 sequence: CASMSTGVGDGYTF. The CDR3 DNA sequence: TGTGCCAGCATGTCGACCGGGGTTGGCGATGGCTACACCTTC.

V is TRBV9 and J is TRBJ2-2; D gene ambiguous. This CDR3 spans 13 amino acids. Germline CDR1 reads SGDLS; CDR2 reads YYNGEE. The germline V and J ends were trimmed by 0 bases and 7 bases, with 7 bases remaining between them. Here the CDR3 reads CASSVVGSGELFF. CDR3 in DNA: TGTGCCAGCAGCGTAGTTGGCAGCGGGGAGCTGTTTTTT.

A few counts support this clone. The rearrangement joins TRBV28 to TRBJ2-7; TRBD1 matches at 9 bases. The junction had 6 bases not matched to a gene; V was cut back by 8 bases and J by 1 base. Looked up from germline, CDR1 is MDHEN and CDR2 is SYDVKM. The CDR3 loop spans 14 amino acids. The CDR3 region has the DNA TGTGCCAGCCTAAGGGACAGGGCTTCCTACGAGCAGTACTTC. This encodes CASLRDRASYEQYF.

V usage is TRBV5-1 and J usage is TRBJ2-3; maybe TRBD1 (6 bases). V lost 4 bases to trimming and J lost 4 bases, with 10 bases between them. In germline, CDR1 is SGHRS, CDR2 YFSETQ. The CDR3 length is 13 residues. In nucleotides, the CDR3 is TGCGCCAGCAGCGTCGGACAGTCAGATACGCAGTATTTT. It translates to CASSVGQSDTQYF.